A single T cell receptor (beta chain) is shown here with its context. The data belong to a study of blood T cell repertoires in COVID-19. This table comes from immunoSEQ multiplex PCR, and its TCRdb copy is limited to in-frame clones, with some not included. The data contain 390,000 or so clones, more than 70% of them singletons. The TCR originated in a woman in her thirties with COVID-19, enrolled during active disease. The source material was peripheral blood.

CDR3: CASSRPLPGELFF. For the CDR3, the DNA is TGCGCCAGCAGCCGTCCCCTCCCCGGGGAGCTGTTTTTT. The chain uses TRBV4-3 and TRBJ2-2; D ambiguous. Between the trimmed V and J ends, which lost 4 bases and 6 bases, there was a span of 9 bases. The germline gives CDR1 LGHNA, CDR2 YSLEER. The CDR3 spans 13 residues.